One sample yielded the 10 T cell receptor beta chains listed below, sequenced in a study of identical twins. One entry per CDR3 protein, called by TCRdb with MiXCR from the 5' RACE reads. Of about 200,000 distinct CDR3 sequences in the sample, about 10% were seen once. Sequences were obtained from memory T cells sorted from blood. These receptor sequences come from a man aged 45-60 years in good health.

This clonotype was recorded many times. The chain couples TRBV2 to TRBJ2-7; D might be TRBD2 (5 bases). The CDR3 is made up of 14 amino acids. Trimming pared 6 bases from V and 0 bases from J, leaving 12 bases between. Germline CDR1 reads SNHLY; CDR2 reads FYNNEI. The CDR3 sequence is CASRRAINSYEQYF. CDR3 DNA: TGTGCCAGCAGGAGGGCCATTAACTCCTACGAGCAGTACTTC. Supplemented by reference TRBV2 and TRBJ2-7, the full variable domain reads EPEVTQTPSHQVTQMGQEVILRCVPISNHLYFYWYRQILGQKVEFLVSFYNNEISEKSEIFDDQFSVERPDGSNFTLKIRSTKLEDSAMYFCASRRAINSYEQYFGPGTRLTVT.

The rearrangement joins TRBV29-1 to TRBJ2-3; D call uncertain. Germline V gene lookup returns CDR1 SQVTM and CDR2 ANQGSEA. V lost 4 bases, J lost 3 bases, and 17 bases lay in between. The CDR3 is 15 amino acids. The CDR3 bases are TGCAGCGTTGTAGGTCTTCCGCTGGGAACAGATACGCAGTATTTT. Residues: CSVVGLPLGTDTQYF.

This clonotype appeared many times. The V call is TRBV15, the J call TRBJ2-2; D possibly corresponds to TRBD2 (5 bases). Trimming stripped 4 bases from V and 5 bases from J, with 8 bases between. The CDR3 is 13 residues long. The germline V gene encodes CDR1 LNHNV and CDR2 YYDKDF (reference sequence). In DNA form, the CDR3 reads TGTGCCACCAGCAACCGGGATACCGGGGAGCTGTTTTTT. This codes for CATSNRDTGELFF. The full variable domain, its missing parts supplied by reference TRBV15 and TRBJ2-2, is DAMVIQNPRYQVTQFGKPVTLSCSQTLNHNVMYWYQQKSSQAPKLLFHYYDKDFNNEADTPDNFQSRRPNTSFCFLDIRSPGLGDTAMYLCATSNRDTGELFFGEGSRLTVL.

A few counts support this clonotype. The chain carries TRBV11-3 and TRBJ2-3, with TRBD2 identical over 7 bases. Looked up from germline, CDR1 is SGHNT and CDR2 is YENEEA. This CDR3 has 15 amino acids. The V segment lost 5 bases and the J segment 1 base; nucleotides outside the gene matches: 6. CDR3 in amino acids: CASSPQSGGTDTQYF. The CDR3 nucleotides read TGTGCCAGCAGCCCCCAGAGCGGGGGCACAGATACGCAGTATTTT. Full variable domain (missing parts from reference TRBV11-3 and TRBJ2-3): EAGVVQSPRYKIIEKKQPVAFWCNPISGHNTLYWYLQNLGQGPELLIRYENEEAVDDSQLPKDRFSAERLKGVDSTLKIQPAELGDSAVYLCASSPQSGGTDTQYFGPGTRLTVL.

This clonotype was recorded at least ten times. V and J are TRBV2 and TRBJ1-5, with 11 bases matching TRBD1. The CDR3 is 13 residues long. Germline-derived CDR1 and CDR2 are SNHLY and FYNNEI. J gave up 6 bases and V 6 bases, and 1 base lay outside the gene matches. CDR3 region: CASSGTGGQPQHF. CDR3 in DNA: TGTGCCAGCAGCGGGACAGGGGGTCAGCCCCAGCATTTT.

CDR3 coding DNA: TGTGCCAGCAGCCAAGATGGACTCCCGCAAGAGACCCAGTACTTC. It yields the protein CASSQDGLPQETQYF. V and J are TRBV3-1 and TRBJ2-5; the D gene is possibly TRBD2 (5 bases). V dropped 0 bases and J dropped 2 bases, with 10 bases sitting between them. This CDR3 region has 15 residues. Germline V gives CDR1 LGHDT, CDR2 YNNKEL (reference sequence).

This clonotype occurred a few times. This chain joins TRBV20-1 and TRBJ2-1; possibly TRBD1 for D (5 bases). The CDR3 totals 18 residues. V lost 6 bases and J 0 bases, leaving 24 bases between the germline ends. Germline-derived CDR1 and CDR2 are DFQATT and SNEGSKA (reference sequence). The CDR3 region has the DNA TGCAGTGCAAACACTGCTACAGGAGATTTTAGCTCCTACAATGAGCAGTTCTTC. As protein: CSANTATGDFSSYNEQFF.

The gene calls are TRBV6-5 and TRBJ2-7; D is perhaps TRBD1 or TRBD2 (5 bases each). Per germline, CDR1 MNHEY and CDR2 SVGAGI. The CDR3 loop spans 15 amino acids. The V end lost 2 bases, the J end lost 1 base, and 12 bases lay between the germline ends. CDR3 sequence reads: CASSYGLGVSYEQYF. CDR3 sequence (DNA): TGTGCCAGCAGTTACGGATTGGGGGTTTCCTACGAGCAGTACTTC.

This clonotype has a handful of counts. V usage is TRBV20-1 and J usage is TRBJ2-3; TRBD1 agrees at 7 bases. The CDR3 is made up of 15 amino acids. Germline values: CDR1 DFQATT, CDR2 SNEGSKA (reference sequence). V trimming: 5 bases; J trimming: 0 bases; junction bases outside the gene matches: 8. The CDR3: CSAPLRGYSTDTQYF. CDR3 nucleotides: TGCAGTGCTCCCCTCAGGGGGTACAGCACAGATACGCAGTATTTT.

This clonotype was counted at least ten times. The V call is TRBV25-1, the J call TRBJ2-7; D is possibly TRBD2 (7 bases). V gave up 3 bases and J gave up 1 base, with 13 bases separating them. Germline CDR1 and CDR2: MGHDK and SYGVNS. This CDR3 is built from 15 residues. This CDR3 is CASSDGGTLSYEQYF. CDR3 DNA sequence: TGTGCCAGCAGTGACGGGGGGACACTATCCTACGAGCAGTACTTC.